This TCR beta chain comes out of a study of regulatory T cells in long-lasting Graves disease (dated by TCRdb to about 2021). About the investigation overall: Antithyroid drugs had been taken for less than 3 months by newly diagnosed Graves' disease patients. Persistent Graves' disease patients were compared with newly diagnosed Graves' disease patients by peripheral blood TCR sequencing and RNA sequencing. The study was conducted in China and was registered as a clinical trial. A total of around 35 samples underwent TCR sequencing: some 13 from persistent and around 20 from newly diagnosed Graves' disease patients. Study-level results and caveats: The authors acknowledged the small sample size as a limitation that may reduce accuracy. Only peripheral blood was studied, because thyroid tissue, the primary lesion, was inaccessible. Persistent Graves' disease patients showed lower TCR Shannon entropy and fewer highly expanded clones than newly diagnosed patients, suggesting clonal expansion. Persistent patients shared more public clonotypes among themselves (around 2,500) than newly diagnosed patients did (more than 950). Persistent disease showed preferential use of TRBV28, TRBJ1-2 and TRBJ2-5, whereas newly diagnosed disease favored TRBV20-1 and TRBJ2-1. Sequencing and analysis were restricted to the TCR beta chain.

For CDR1 and CDR2, the germline V gene lists MRHNA and SNTAGT. Counted from cysteine to phenylalanine, this CDR3 has 16 amino acids. Solely the CDR3 DNA is kept, with 48 bases framed from the first base. Trimming costs V 1 base and J 0 bases, and their ends lie 7 bases apart. What this sample's time point label stands for: newly diagnosed GD, antithyroid drugs for less than 3 months. For both TCR sequencing and RNA sequencing, RNA was extracted from PBMCs in TRIzol. The diagnosis of Graves' disease was made according to American Thyroid Association guidelines. Patients for the study were recruited at an endocrinology department in Xi'an, China. From each patient, 8 to 10 milliliters of peripheral blood was collected into an EDTA anticoagulant tube. Ficoll Paque Plus density gradient separation was used to isolate PBMCs, and no further T cell sorting was done. An Agilent 2100 Bioanalyzer and agarose gel were used to check RNA quality, while a NanoDrop 2000 measured RNA concentration.

In its sample, this clonotype was seen a few times. It has no known antigen specificity. No much larger clone exists at a distance of one base, and base qualities are not known. Receptors were amplified or captured by multiplex PCR. Sequencing used an Illumina HiSeq 4000. TCR beta libraries were built with iRepertoire HTBI primers and Arm-PCR amplification of CDR3 regions. PCR products were gel purified before sequencing. From the authors' description of their analysis: A total of roughly 58 TRBV and approximately 15 TRBJ segments were identified across samples and were used for gene usage analysis of CDR3 amino acid clonotypes. Filtered high-quality paired reads were merged into contigs using COPE and FqMerger. BLAST was used to align contigs to IMGT TRBV, TRBD and TRBJ reference genes, with CDR3 defined following IMGT. Clonotypes above 0.1% frequency were classified as highly expanded clones. Repertoire diversity was measured by Shannon entropy, and V-J evenness by the Gini coefficient. Public clonotypes were defined as clonotypes shared by more than one individual. TCRdb reprocessing: public reads trimmed at Q25 with fastp, clones called with MiXCR, in-frame beta chains kept. Each entry merges the rows of one CDR3 protein and shows their most common DNA and genes. None of the V and J calls come from the authors' own analysis; TCRdb made them. This sample is represented by a few hundred thousand distinct CDR3 sequences; around 17% of them were singletons. The ten largest clones represent roughly a fifth of the sample.

Sequenced material: peripheral blood mononuclear cells (PBMCs), taken at new diagnosis, from a patient treated with antithyroid drugs. The sequence was collected from a female donor with Graves disease. This receptor chain uses TRBV6-4 and TRBJ2-6, with the D gene call left open. The DNA sequence reads TGTGCCAGCAGTGACTGCGGTCGCTCTGGGGCCAACGTCCTGACTTTC. Its product reads: CASSDCGRSGANVLTF.